Listed here are 29 T cell receptor beta chains from one sample, sequenced in a study of cytomegalovirus exposure and HLA in healthy donors. PCR primers comprised 60 Vbeta and 13 Jbeta primers. Clones were read by immunoSEQ multiplex PCR, and TCRdb kept only the in-frame ones, dropping some. The sample has about 140,000 clones; more than 60% are singletons. Sequences were obtained from PBMCs. The source of these receptors is a female donor in good health and CMV-seronegative.

CDR3 residues: CASSFAGGAFYGYTF. The CDR3, as DNA: TGTGCCAGCAGCTTTGCAGGGGGCGCCTTCTATGGCTACACCTTC. V is TRBV5-6 and J is TRBJ1-2; 8 nucleotides line up with TRBD1. Trimming removed 2 bases from V and 4 bases from J; junction bases left unmatched: 7. The CDR3 spans 15 residues. Germline V gene data show CDR1 as SGHDT and CDR2 as YYEEEE.

The rearrangement uses TRBV28 and TRBJ1-5; D remains unclear. V lost 2 bases, J lost 10 bases, and 9 bases lay in between. The CDR3 covers 12 residues. In germline, CDR1 is MDHEN, CDR2 SYDVKM. CDR3 in DNA: TGTGCCAGCAGTTTACCGGGAACCCCCCAGCATTTT. Translating gives CASSLPGTPQHF.

The J gene is TRBJ2-1, the V gene TRBV5-3; 8 bases line up with TRBD1. TRBV5-3 is classed as an ORF, of uncertain function. The CDR3 is made up of 17 amino acids. Trimming took 4 bases from V and 4 from J; bases not matched to a gene: 13. This chain's CDR3 is CARSRGPTGAGYNEQFF. CDR3 DNA: TGTGCCAGAAGCAGGGGACCGACAGGGGCGGGATACAATGAGCAGTTCTTC.

The chain has TRBV7-3 and TRBJ2-1, with 12 bases matching TRBD2. This CDR3 comprises 15 residues. V shed 4 bases, J shed 6 bases, and the junction held 4 bases outside the gene matches. CDR1 is SGHTA and CDR2 is FQGTGA in the germline V gene. CDR3 DNA: TGTGCCAGCAGCTCGCGACTAGCGGGGGCCAATGAGCAGTTCTTC. This sequence encodes CASSSRLAGANEQFF.

The rearrangement links TRBV27 to TRBJ2-3; TRBD1 is a possible D gene (5 bases). The CDR3 is made up of 14 amino acids. CDR1 and CDR2 from the germline V gene are MNHEY and SMNVEV (reference sequence). V gave up 5 bases and J gave up 4 bases, with 13 bases separating them. The DNA for the CDR3 is TGTGCCAGCAGTAAGCAGGGTAAATCAGATACGCAGTATTTT. It yields the protein CASSKQGKSDTQYF.

V gene TRBV28 combines with J gene TRBJ1-1; unclear D gene. CDR1 is MDHEN, CDR2 SYDVKM, per germline. CDR3 length: 14 residues. V was shortened by 9 bases and J by 0 bases, with 14 bases between the two germline ends. CDR3 DNA sequence: TGTGCCAGTTCCAGCAGGACTATGAACACTGAAGCTTTCTTT. This sequence encodes CASSSRTMNTEAFF.

J is TRBJ2-7 and V is TRBV9, with no clear D. CDR3 length: 16 amino acids. V lost 0 bases, J lost 6 bases, and 19 bases lay in between. Germline CDR1 and CDR2: SGDLS and YYNGEE. The DNA of the CDR3 is TGTGCCAGCAGCGTAGGTTTCAACAGTGTCCCCAGCGAGCAGTACTTC. The encoded protein is CASSVGFNSVPSEQYF.

V usage is TRBV7-6 and J usage is TRBJ2-7; TRBD2 matches 7 bases. With V trimmed by 5 bases and J by 0 bases, 10 bases remained unmatched. CDR1 is SGHVS and CDR2 is FNYEAQ in the germline V gene. The CDR3 has 16 amino acids. The CDR3 loop reads CASSPRAGTTSYEQYF. CDR3 nucleotide sequence: TGTGCCAGCAGCCCCCGAGCCGGGACTACCTCCTACGAGCAGTACTTC. Looking up the rest from reference TRBV7-6 and TRBJ2-7 gives the full variable domain: GAGVSQSPRYKVTKRGQDVALRCDPISGHVSLYWYRQALGQGPEFLTYFNYEAQQDKSGLPNDRFSAERPEGSISTLTIQRTEQRDSAMYRCASSPRAGTTSYEQYFGPGTRLTVT.

This clone has just a few counts. This chain links TRBV7-7 with TRBJ1-1; no firm D call. Germline V gives CDR1 SSHAT, CDR2 FNYEAQ (reference sequence). This CDR3 comprises 13 residues. The germline V and J ends were trimmed by 5 bases and 3 bases, with 10 bases remaining between them. The CDR3 coding sequence is TGTGCCAGCAGCCGGAGGGTTGACACTGAAGCTTTCTTT. Amino acids: CASSRRVDTEAFF.

The chain links TRBV5-4 to TRBJ1-1; D is undetermined. The V end was cut by 2 bases, the J end by 5 bases, with 7 bases between. CDR3 length: 12 amino acids. The germline V gene has CDR1 SGHNT and CDR2 YYREEE (reference sequence). The CDR3 nucleotides are TGTGCCAGCAGCTTAGTGGCTACTGAAGCTTTCTTT. It specifies CASSLVATEAFF.

The chain carries TRBV2 and TRBJ2-5; 7 nucleotides match TRBD1. Germline V gene sequence: CDR1 SNHLY, CDR2 FYNNEI. The CDR3 has 12 residues. With 10 bases clipped from V and 5 bases from J, the junction kept 7 bases outside the gene matches. DNA for the CDR3: TGTGCCACCCGACAGGGCGGTGAGACCCAGTACTTC. Translating gives CATRQGGETQYF.

The count of this clone is one. The chain combines TRBV6-5 with TRBJ1-5; D may be TRBD1 (5 bases). The CDR3 is 13 residues long. Trimming stripped 7 bases from V and 1 base from J, with 8 bases between. CDR1 is MNHEY and CDR2 is SVGAGI in the germline V gene. The CDR3 DNA sequence: TGTGCCAGCACCGGGGGGAGCAATCAGCCCCAGCATTTT. Encoded protein: CASTGGSNQPQHF.

This clone has more than one count but fewer than ten. V is TRBV27 and J is TRBJ2-7; maybe TRBD2 (7 bases). V was cut by 2 bases and J by 2 bases, with 16 bases left in between. This CDR3 contains 16 residues. Germline V gene data show CDR1 as MNHEY and CDR2 as SMNVEV (reference sequence). As DNA, the CDR3 is TGTGCCAGCAGTTTAGGGAGGGGGGGCGTCGCCTACGAGCAGTACTTC. Translation gives CASSLGRGGVAYEQYF.

The V gene is TRBV6-5, the J gene TRBJ1-5, with 9 bases matching TRBD1. V lost 5 bases to trimming and J lost 3 bases; unmatched junction nucleotides: 5. There are 15 residues in the CDR3. CDR1 MNHEY and CDR2 SVGAGI come from the germline V gene. The CDR3 spells CASSRRTGDNQPQHF. For the CDR3, the DNA is TGTGCCAGCAGTAGACGGACAGGGGACAATCAGCCCCAGCATTTT.

V gene TRBV5-1 combines with J gene TRBJ2-7; TRBD2 aligns across 11 bases. The CDR3 loop spans 17 amino acids. The V and J ends lost 8 bases and 2 bases, in that order; junction bases with no gene match: 15. Germline CDR1 reads SGHRS; CDR2 reads YFSETQ. The DNA of the CDR3 is TGCGCCAGTAGCCCAACCGGGACTAGCGGAGGGACCTACGAGCAGTACTTC. Its translation: CASSPTGTSGGTYEQYF. The complete variable domain, with remaining parts taken from reference TRBV5-1 and TRBJ2-7, reads KAGVTQTPRYLIKTRGQQVTLSCSPISGHRSVSWYQQTPGQGLQFLFEYFSETQRNKGNFPGRFSGRQFSNSRSEMNVSTLELGDSALYLCASSPTGTSGGTYEQYFGPGTRLTVT.

The chain has TRBV11-3 and TRBJ1-1, with D possibly matching TRBD1 (6 bases). CDR1 and CDR2 (germline): SGHNT, YENEEA. The CDR3 runs 15 residues. Trimming took off 8 bases at V and 1 base at J, with 17 bases between the two ends. The CDR3 region has the DNA TGTGCCAGCCGATCACTGGACAGAAAGAACACTGAAGCTTTCTTT. Translation: CASRSLDRKNTEAFF.

The chain couples TRBV2 to TRBJ2-1; the match to TRBD2 covers 9 bases. This CDR3 comprises 17 residues. Losses at the gene ends were 7 bases for V and 0 bases for J; bases not matched to a gene: 10. Germline V lookup: CDR1 SNHLY, CDR2 FYNNEI. The CDR3 region is CASNGGLAGSSYNEQFF. Written as DNA, the CDR3 is TGTGCCAGCAATGGAGGGCTAGCGGGGAGCTCCTACAATGAGCAGTTCTTC.

The gene calls are TRBV5-6 and TRBJ1-2; tentatively, D is TRBD1 (6 bases). Germline V gives CDR1 SGHDT, CDR2 YYEEEE. Trimming removed 2 bases from V and 6 bases from J, with 20 bases in between. The CDR3 is 16 amino acids. The CDR3 bases are TGTGCCAGCAGCTTAACCCTGGGGGCCTTGATAGATGGCTACACCTTC. Protein product: CASSLTLGALIDGYTF.

The chain recombines TRBV5-6 with TRBJ1-2; D unresolved. The V and J ends lost 2 bases and 4 bases respectively, with 6 bases between them. This CDR3 spans 12 amino acids. Germline lookup yields CDR1 SGHDT and CDR2 YYEEEE. The CDR3 region is CASSLYSYGYTF. As DNA, the CDR3 is TGTGCCAGCAGCTTATATAGCTATGGCTACACCTTC.

In this sample, this clone turned up a few times. V is TRBV30 and J is TRBJ1-4; 10 bases map to TRBD1. This CDR3 comprises 12 residues. Trimming at V came to 8 bases and at J to 7 bases, leaving 4 bases not matched to a gene. Germline values: CDR1 GTSNPN, CDR2 SVGIG (reference sequence). In DNA form, the CDR3 reads TGTGCCGGGGGGACAGGGGTTGAAAAACTGTTTTTT. Amino acids: CAGGTGVEKLFF.

The sample holds a few counts of this clone. CDR3 loop: CASRLYAAGELFF. As DNA, the CDR3 is TGTGCCAGCAGACTATACGCAGCCGGGGAGCTGTTTTTT. This chain links TRBV5-6 with TRBJ2-2, with unresolved D. The CDR3 covers 13 residues. V gave up 5 bases and J gave up 6 bases, with 11 bases separating them. Germline values: CDR1 SGHDT, CDR2 YYEEEE.

This chain connects TRBV6-1 to TRBJ1-2; tentative D call: TRBD1 (5 bases). CDR3 length equals 15 residues. CDR1 and CDR2 (germline): MNHNS, SASEGT. Trimming took off 4 bases at V and 3 bases at J, with 15 bases between the two ends. CDR3: CASSGGVGGYYGYTF. In DNA form, the CDR3 reads TGTGCCAGCAGTGGGGGGGTGGGCGGTTACTATGGCTACACCTTC.

The rearrangement links TRBV28 to TRBJ2-7; possibly TRBD1 for D (5 bases). Trimming took 6 bases from V and 1 from J, leaving 19 bases between them. The CDR3 has 16 amino acids. Germline V CDR1 and CDR2: MDHEN, SYDVKM. CDR3 DNA: TGTGCCAGCAGGGATGGGTGGGGCGCTGAATCCTACGAGCAGTACTTC. Protein product: CASRDGWGAESYEQYF.

The chain combines TRBV9 with TRBJ2-1, with 11 bases lining up with TRBD1. V was clipped by 4 bases and J by 6 bases; unmatched bases: 6. Per germline, CDR1 SGDLS and CDR2 YYNGEE. The CDR3 runs to 15 residues. CDR3 protein: CASSRPGTGGNEQFF. The CDR3 nucleotides are TGTGCCAGCAGCAGACCCGGGACAGGGGGCAATGAGCAGTTCTTC.

The V gene is TRBV11-3, the J gene TRBJ1-1, with no clear D. This CDR3 is built from 13 residues. Germline assignment: CDR1 SGHNT and CDR2 YENEEA. The CDR3 here is CAQPHQDNTEAFF. The CDR3 nucleotides read TGTGCTCAACCCCACCAGGATAACACTGAAGCTTTCTTT.

The chain is built from TRBV19 and TRBJ2-6; maybe TRBD2 (5 bases). The CDR3 is 17 residues long. V dropped 4 bases and J dropped 0 bases, with 13 bases sitting between them. Germline assignment: CDR1 LNHDA and CDR2 SQIVND (reference sequence). The CDR3 DNA sequence: TGTGCCAGTAGTAGCGGGTTTTTGAGCTCTGGGGCCAACGTCCTGACTTTC. Translated, it gives CASSSGFLSSGANVLTF.

The chain couples TRBV7-2 to TRBJ2-2; 7 bases fit TRBD2. The trim removed 5 bases at V and 6 bases at J, leaving 9 bases unmatched. The germline V gene has CDR1 SGHTA and CDR2 FQGNSA. There are 15 residues in the CDR3. The CDR3 spells CASSTPGAGAGELFF. CDR3 nucleotides: TGTGCCAGCAGCACCCCTGGGGCGGGAGCCGGGGAGCTGTTTTTT. The variable domain in full, completed from reference TRBV7-2 and TRBJ2-2, reads GAGVSQSPSNKVTEKGKDVELRCDPISGHTALYWYRQSLGQGLEFLIYFQGNSAPDKSGLPSDRFSAERTGGSVSTLTIQRTQQEDSAVYLCASSTPGAGAGELFFGEGSRLTVL.

The V call is TRBV2, the J call TRBJ1-1; 8 bases match TRBD1. Germline CDR1 reads SNHLY; CDR2 reads FYNNEI. This CDR3 comprises 14 residues. V was clipped by 8 bases and J by 12 bases; unmatched bases: 17. This chain's CDR3 is CASSSFSGGAGTFF. As DNA, the CDR3 is TGTGCCAGCTCCTCGTTTTCAGGGGGCGCGGGGACTTTCTTT.

The rearrangement joins TRBV27 to TRBJ2-1, with TRBD2 matching 13 bases. The V gene end was trimmed by 5 bases and the J gene end by 3 bases; junction bases not matched to a gene: 7. The CDR3 runs 17 residues. Germline V gives CDR1 MNHEY, CDR2 SMNVEV (reference sequence). The CDR3 reads CASSNGGLAGRYNEQFF. Here the CDR3 DNA reads TGTGCCAGCAGTAACGGGGGACTAGCGGGGCGCTACAATGAGCAGTTCTTC.